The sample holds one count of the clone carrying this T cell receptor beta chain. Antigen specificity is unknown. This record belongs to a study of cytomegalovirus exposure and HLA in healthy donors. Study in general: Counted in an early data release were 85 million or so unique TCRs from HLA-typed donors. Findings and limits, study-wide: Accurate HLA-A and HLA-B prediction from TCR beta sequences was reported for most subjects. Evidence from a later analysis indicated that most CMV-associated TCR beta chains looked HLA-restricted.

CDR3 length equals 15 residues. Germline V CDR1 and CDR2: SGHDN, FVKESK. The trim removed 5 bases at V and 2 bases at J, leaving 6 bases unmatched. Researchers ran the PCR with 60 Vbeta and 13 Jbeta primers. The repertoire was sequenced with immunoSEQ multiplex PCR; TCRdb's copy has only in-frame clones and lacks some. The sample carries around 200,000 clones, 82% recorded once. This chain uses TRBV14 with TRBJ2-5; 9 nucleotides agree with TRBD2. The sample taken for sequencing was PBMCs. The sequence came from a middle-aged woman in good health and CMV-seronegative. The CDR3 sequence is CASSYGRGGQETQYF. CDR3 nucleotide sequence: TGTGCCAGCAGCTATGGGCGGGGGGGACAAGAGACCCAGTACTTC.